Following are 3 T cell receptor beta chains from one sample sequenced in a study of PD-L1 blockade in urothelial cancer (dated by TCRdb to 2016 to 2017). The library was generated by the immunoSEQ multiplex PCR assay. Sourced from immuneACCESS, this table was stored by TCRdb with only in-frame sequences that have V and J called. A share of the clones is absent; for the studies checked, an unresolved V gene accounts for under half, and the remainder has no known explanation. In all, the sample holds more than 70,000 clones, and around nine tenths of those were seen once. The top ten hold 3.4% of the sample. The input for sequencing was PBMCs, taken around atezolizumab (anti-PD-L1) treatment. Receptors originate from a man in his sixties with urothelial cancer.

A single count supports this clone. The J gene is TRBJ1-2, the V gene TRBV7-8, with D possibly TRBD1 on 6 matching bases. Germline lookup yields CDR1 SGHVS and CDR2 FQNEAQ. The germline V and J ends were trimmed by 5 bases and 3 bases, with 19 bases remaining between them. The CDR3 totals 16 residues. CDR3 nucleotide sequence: TGTGCCAGCAGCCGTCTGGGGGCTTCGATGGACTATGGCTACACCTTC. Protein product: CASSRLGASMDYGYTF. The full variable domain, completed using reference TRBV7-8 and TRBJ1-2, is GAGVSQSPRYKVAKRGQDVALRCDPISGHVSLFWYQQALGQGPEFLTYFQNEAQLDKSGLPSDRFFAERPEGSVSTLKIQRTQQEDSAVYLCASSRLGASMDYGYTFGSGTRLTVV.

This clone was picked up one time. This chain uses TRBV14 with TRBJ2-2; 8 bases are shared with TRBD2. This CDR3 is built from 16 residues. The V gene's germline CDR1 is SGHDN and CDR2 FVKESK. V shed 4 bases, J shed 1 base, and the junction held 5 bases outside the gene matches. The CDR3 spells CASSPFAGGNTGELFF. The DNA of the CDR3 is TGTGCCAGCAGCCCTTTCGCGGGGGGGAACACCGGGGAGCTGTTTTTT.

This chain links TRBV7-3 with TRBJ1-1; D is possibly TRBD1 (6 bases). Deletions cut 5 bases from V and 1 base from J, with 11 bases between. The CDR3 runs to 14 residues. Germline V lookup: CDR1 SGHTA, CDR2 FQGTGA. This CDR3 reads CASSPETGNTEAFF. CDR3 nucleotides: TGTGCCAGCAGCCCCGAGACAGGGAACACTGAAGCTTTCTTT.